This T cell receptor (beta chain) came from a study of OX40 agonist ivuxolimab in advanced cancers. Overall study: Age averaged about 62 years (range roughly 23 to 79), and 82.7% were male. Prior anti-PD-1, anti-PD-L1 or anti-CTLA-4 therapy was allowed; around 43% had some.

This table comes from immunoSEQ multiplex PCR, and its TCRdb copy is limited to in-frame clones, with some not included. The repertoire includes more than 55,000 clones, approximately 85% of them detected once, and roughly 5% sits in the top ten. Systemic immunosuppression or a history of autoimmune disease excluded patients. Blood got drawn at baseline, again on cycle 4 day 1, and then on cycle 7 day 1. V gave up 5 bases and J gave up 7 bases; unmatched junction bases: 7. The CDR3 consists of 14 residues. Germline CDR1 MDHEN, CDR2 SYDVKM. The sequences come from CD4+ or CD8+ T cells sorted from blood, collected in a trial of the OX40 agonist ivuxolimab. The chain joins TRBV28 to TRBJ2-7, with 11 positions matching TRBD1. The sequence came from an adult with an advanced solid tumor such as melanoma, head and neck, liver or kidney cancer. In nucleotides, the CDR3 is TGTGCCAGCAGTACCGGACAGGGGGCTTTAGAGCAGTACTTC. Translating it yields CASSTGQGALEQYF.